These 22 T cell receptor beta chains were all obtained from the same sample, sequenced in a study of blood T cell repertoires in COVID-19. Method: immunoSEQ multiplex PCR; TCRdb's copy keeps in-frame clones and lacks some. The table shows roughly 100,000 clones, with roughly 82% occurring only once. Input material: peripheral blood. The receptors shown here come from a human donor in a cohort sampled during active COVID-19.

V is TRBV7-2 and J is TRBJ2-1, with 8 bases that match TRBD2. J was trimmed by 7 bases and V by 5 bases; bases with no gene match: 16. The CDR3 is 17 residues long. Germline V CDR1 and CDR2: SGHTA, FQGNSA. The CDR3 sequence is CASSPRGGDPLWNEQFF. CDR3 sequence (DNA): TGTGCCAGCAGCCCCCGGGGGGGGGACCCTTTATGGAATGAGCAGTTCTTC.

The chain recombines TRBV27 with TRBJ1-2; tentatively, D is TRBD1 (5 bases). The CDR3 runs 12 residues. Germline values: CDR1 MNHEY, CDR2 SMNVEV (reference sequence). V lost 5 bases and J lost 8, with 12 bases in between. The CDR3 region is CASSPGSGGYTF. Here the CDR3 DNA reads TGTGCCAGCAGTCCAGGGAGCGGGGGCTACACCTTC.

The rearrangement joins TRBV5-1 to TRBJ1-1; TRBD1 matches 7 bases. This CDR3 is built from 15 residues. In germline, CDR1 is SGHRS, CDR2 YFSETQ. V trimming: 4 bases; J trimming: 9 bases; junction bases outside the gene matches: 15. DNA of the CDR3: TGCGCCAGCAGCCCCGGGCAGGGGGTGGGTGGAAAAGCTTTCTTT. It codes for CASSPGQGVGGKAFF.

The V gene is TRBV9, the J gene TRBJ1-1; possible D gene TRBD1, 6 bases. V lost 3 bases to trimming and J lost 5 bases, with 14 bases between them. The CDR3 spans 14 residues. The germline V gene encodes CDR1 SGDLS and CDR2 YYNGEE. CDR3 amino acids: CASSEQGRGTEAFF. The DNA of the CDR3 is TGTGCCAGCAGCGAACAGGGACGGGGTACTGAAGCTTTCTTT.

This clone is a singleton in its sample. The chain is built from TRBV19 and TRBJ1-1; D gene ambiguous. Germline V gene data show CDR1 as LNHDA and CDR2 as SQIVND (reference sequence). The CDR3 loop spans 13 amino acids. The V end was cut by 3 bases, the J end by 6 bases, with 11 bases between. As DNA, the CDR3 is TGTGCCAGTAGTATTATCACCAGTCCTGAAGCTTTCTTT. It encodes CASSIITSPEAFF.

This sequence joins TRBV5-1 and TRBJ2-5, with a tentative D call TRBD2 (6 bases). Trimming left V 0 bases short and J 2 bases short, with 14 bases between. CDR3 length: 16 amino acids. Germline CDR1 reads SGHRS; CDR2 reads YFSETQ. CDR3 bases: TGCGCCAGCAGCTTGGTGAAGGGACTCCTACAAGAGACCCAGTACTTC. This encodes CASSLVKGLLQETQYF.

The chain joins TRBV2 to TRBJ1-2; the match to TRBD1 covers 9 bases. The germline CDR1 and CDR2 sequences are SNHLY and FYNNEI. The junction had 12 bases not matched to a gene; V was cut back by 6 bases and J by 4 bases. The CDR3 consists of 16 residues. DNA of the CDR3: TGTGCCAGCAGACCCTACCTTGGACAGGGGAGCTATGGCTACACCTTC. Its protein is CASRPYLGQGSYGYTF.

V is TRBV29-1 and J is TRBJ2-2, with D perhaps matching TRBD1 (5 bases). Deletions cut 4 bases from V and 3 bases from J, with 9 bases between. The CDR3 loop spans 13 amino acids. Germline loops: CDR1 SQVTM, CDR2 ANQGSEA. Written as DNA, the CDR3 is TGCAGCGTTGGGGGCACTTACACCGGGGAGCTGTTTTTT. It is translated as CSVGGTYTGELFF.

This chain connects TRBV4-3 to TRBJ2-3; 9 bases align to TRBD1. The CDR3 consists of 19 residues. V gave up 0 bases and J gave up 0 bases; unmatched junction bases: 10. Germline CDR1 and CDR2: LGHNA and YSLEER. CDR3 loop: CASSQDPSSGTGSTDTQYF. For the CDR3, the DNA is TGCGCCAGCAGCCAAGACCCGTCATCTGGGACAGGGAGCACAGATACGCAGTATTTT.

CDR3 in DNA: TGTGCCAGCAGCCAAGATCGGGCGGGGGCCCCATGGGATACGCAGTATTTT. Encoded protein: CASSQDRAGAPWDTQYF. V gene TRBV3-1 (or the pseudogene TRBV3-2) combines with J gene TRBJ2-3; tentative D call: TRBD2 (7 bases). V lost 0 bases and J 6 bases, leaving 19 bases between the germline ends. The CDR3 loop spans 17 amino acids. Germline loops: CDR1 LGHDT, CDR2 YNNKEL (reference sequence).

V usage is TRBV10-3 and J usage is TRBJ2-5; 12 positions agree with TRBD2. Germline CDR1 and CDR2: ENHRY and SYGVKD. With 2 bases clipped from V and 3 bases from J, the junction kept 1 base outside the gene matches. The CDR3 totals 15 residues. The CDR3 region has the DNA TGTGCCATCAGTGAGGGACTAGCGGGGAAAGAGACCCAGTACTTC. The encoded protein is CAISEGLAGKETQYF.

The chain employs TRBV5-1 and TRBJ1-1, with D perhaps TRBD1 (6 bases). The CDR3 runs 16 residues. Per germline, CDR1 SGHRS and CDR2 YFSETQ. The V and J ends lost 4 bases and 2 bases respectively, with 18 bases between them. In DNA form, the CDR3 reads TGCGCCAGCAGCCCTGGGGTTCTAGGGGGAAACACTGAAGCTTTCTTT. This sequence encodes CASSPGVLGGNTEAFF.

This clone was found once. The chain couples TRBV15 to TRBJ1-6, with D perhaps matching TRBD1 (6 bases). V lost 2 bases, J lost 7 bases, and 18 bases lay in between. CDR3 length equals 17 residues. Germline V gene data show CDR1 as LNHNV and CDR2 as YYDKDF (reference sequence). The CDR3 DNA is TGTGCCACCAGCAGATTGCGGCAGGGGAGAGGAAATTCACCCCTCCACTTT. This translates into CATSRLRQGRGNSPLHF.

The gene calls are TRBV7-2 and TRBJ1-1; 8 bases are a match to TRBD1. The V gene end was trimmed by 4 bases and the J gene end by 4 bases; junction bases not matched to a gene: 2. The CDR3 is 13 amino acids. CDR1 and CDR2 from the germline V gene are SGHTA and FQGNSA. In DNA, the CDR3 is TGTGCCAGCAGCTCAGGGGGCCTCACTGAAGCTTTCTTT. It is translated as CASSSGGLTEAFF.

The J gene is TRBJ1-2, the V gene TRBV6-5, with no clear D. V lost 6 bases and J 2 bases, leaving 10 bases between the germline ends. The CDR3 sequence is 13 residues long. CDR1 and CDR2 from the germline V gene are MNHEY and SVGAGI. This CDR3 is CASSSGLNYGYTF. For the CDR3, the DNA is TGTGCCAGCAGCTCAGGACTAAACTATGGCTACACCTTC.

This clone qualifies as medium-sized. The V gene is TRBV6-4, the J gene TRBJ2-2; D not resolved. CDR3 size: 14 residues. The V end was cut by 4 bases, the J end by 4 bases, with 10 bases between. Germline assignment: CDR1 MRHNA and CDR2 SNTAGT. The CDR3 is CASSASPGTGELFF. For the CDR3, the DNA is TGTGCCAGCAGTGCTTCCCCCGGCACCGGGGAGCTGTTTTTT.

This clone has just one count. The chain employs TRBV11-2 and TRBJ2-7; 9 positions agree with TRBD1. Losses at the gene ends were 5 bases for V and 5 bases for J; bases not matched to a gene: 4. The CDR3 totals 13 residues. Germline CDR1 is SGHAT and CDR2 is FQNNGV. The CDR3 coding sequence is TGTGCCAGCAGCCGGGACAGGGACAACGAGCAGTACTTC. This codes for CASSRDRDNEQYF.

The chain recombines TRBV18 with TRBJ2-5; tentative D call: TRBD1 (6 bases). Deletions cut 3 bases from V and 0 bases from J, with 8 bases between. The CDR3 has 14 amino acids. The germline CDR1 and CDR2 sequences are KGHSH and LQKENI. CDR3 amino acids: CASSPGQNQETQYF. The CDR3 nucleotides are TGTGCCAGCTCACCCGGACAGAACCAAGAGACCCAGTACTTC.

The chain has TRBV3-1 (or the pseudogene TRBV3-2) and TRBJ2-4; D possibly corresponds to TRBD1 (5 bases). Looked up from germline, CDR1 is LGHDT and CDR2 is YNNKEL (reference sequence). The CDR3 is made up of 15 amino acids. Trimming took off 4 bases at V and 0 bases at J, with 10 bases between the two ends. CDR3 nucleotides: TGTGCCAGCAGCCCAACAGGATTAGCCAAAAACATTCAGTACTTC. Amino acid sequence: CASSPTGLAKNIQYF.

This chain joins TRBV18 and TRBJ2-3; 8 bases are a match to TRBD1. The CDR3 runs to 13 residues. Per the germline V gene, CDR1 is KGHSH and CDR2 is LQKENI. V shed 6 bases and J 4 bases; nucleotides not matched to a gene: 3. The CDR3 coding sequence is TGTGCCAGCTCCGCAGGGGGCTCAGATACGCAGTATTTT. It is translated as CASSAGGSDTQYF.

The chain combines TRBV11-2 with TRBJ1-2; 8 bases fit TRBD1. This CDR3 is 15 amino acids long. Trimming took 5 bases from V and 5 from J; bases not matched to a gene: 10. Germline-derived CDR1 and CDR2 are SGHAT and FQNNGV. The CDR3, as DNA: TGTGCCAGCAGCCCGGCCGGGACAGGCATTTATGGCTACACCTTC. Protein sequence: CASSPAGTGIYGYTF.

The gene calls are TRBV5-1 and TRBJ2-3; 10 nucleotides match TRBD2. Germline-derived CDR1 and CDR2 are SGHRS and YFSETQ. V lost 0 bases, J lost 5 bases, and 6 bases stayed unmatched. The CDR3 is 16 amino acids. The CDR3 region has the DNA TGCGCCAGCAGCTTGGCTCTAGCGGGGGAGGGAGATACGCAGTATTTT. Protein: CASSLALAGEGDTQYF.